This T cell receptor (beta chain) was captured in a study of blood T cell repertoires in COVID-19 (dated by TCRdb to the early 2020s). Background for the entire study: Samples covering the acute and convalescent phases of COVID-19 were provided by collaborators in the United States, Italy and Spain. The material from the prospective study consisted of cDNA or gDNA derived from T cells, B-cell-depleted T cells, or PBMCs. Subjects who had been exposed to COVID-19, were actively infected with it, or had recovered from it provided the deeply sampled blood TCRbeta repertoires that made up the dataset. A freely available public database, intended as a resource for researchers studying the immune response to SARS-CoV-2, is where the repertoires were released. HLA class I and class II types, where available, came from metadata supplied by the sample provider rather than from assay-based typing. Samples were obtained from the ongoing ImmuneRACE study (first 160 participants) and from about 1,300 subjects provided by 6 global collaborators. Sample metadata almost always included a de-identified subject ID, COVID-19 status, age in years and sex. On the study overall, not on this receptor specifically: Clinical and demographic metadata were provided uncurated, with the amount varying by source and participant.

TCRbeta CDR3 regions were amplified from genomic DNA by means of the immunoSEQ Assay, a bias-controlled multiplex PCR. The authors' pipeline ran thus. The number of nucleated cells in each sample was estimated by amplification of reference gene primers within the assay. To quantify the absolute abundance of each unique TCRbeta CDR3 rearrangement, sequence reads were collapsed and filtered. For each sample, productive Simpson clonality was calculated as the square root of Simpson's diversity index across productive rearrangements. This immuneACCESS table, as held by TCRdb, lists in-frame sequences with V and J called but not all clones. Of the missing ones, under half trace to an unresolved V gene in checked studies; the others have no known cause. The V and J calls and clone size were taken over from that table, and D and trimming were inferred from the DNA. Here the sample has about 260,000 clones; more than 80% occur a single time. Together, the top ten hold over 0.85% of the sample.

With regard to this clone: Its antigen is not yet known. No base quality values were provided; no much bigger clone lies one nucleotide off.

From cysteine to phenylalanine, the CDR3 is 16 amino acids long. This entry keeps only the CDR3 DNA: 48 bases, framed from base 1. The germline V gene sets CDR1 to MGHDK and CDR2 to SYGVNS. Trimming accounts for 7 bases at V and 2 bases at J, while the number of junction bases matched to no gene is 13. In the prospective study, participants were roughly 18 to 100 years old, resided in about 25 geographic areas of the United States, and were enrolled through a virtual design. In the prospective study, cohorts were assigned on the basis of participant-reported clinical history obtained from a screening survey and a study questionnaire. Exposed participants had been in contact with someone with a PCR-confirmed or clinician-diagnosed COVID-19 case within 2 weeks of study entry. Mobile phlebotomists in the prospective study collected whole blood, serum and a nasopharyngeal or oropharyngeal swab from every participant. Participants in the prospective study had the option to provide additional blood draws and questionnaires over a roughly two-month period. Blood samples from the prospective study were shipped frozen or at room temperature prior to DNA extraction.

This chain is built from TRBV25-1 and TRBJ1-1; a stretch of 7 junction bases matches TRBD1. Sample: PBMCs or T cells enriched from blood (not recorded which). The clonotype comes from a man aged 50-60 years who had been exposed to COVID-19. The CDR3 protein is CASTTWRSGGNTEAFF. The DNA reads as follows: TGTGCCAGCACCACATGGAGGTCAGGGGGTAACACTGAAGCTTTCTTT. Joined to the reference TRBV25-1 and TRBJ1-1 proteins, this CDR3 gives the full variable domain: EADIYQTPRYLVIGTGKKITLECSQTMGHDKMYWYQQDPGMELHLIHYSYGVNSTEKGDLSSESTVSRIRTEHFPLTLESARPSHTSQYLCASTTWRSGGNTEAFFGQGTRLTVV.